Shown below are 21 T cell receptor beta chains from a single sample sequenced in a study of control samples from healthy donors and cancer patients. Sequenced by immunoSEQ multiplex PCR; TCRdb stores in-frame clones only, minus some. The sample lists approximately 150,000 clones, 91% occurring once. Sequencing was carried out using blood. These receptor sequences come from a man aged 18 to 29 in good health.

The chain combines TRBV27 with TRBJ1-5, with a possible D match to TRBD1 (5 bases). V dropped 3 bases and J dropped 4 bases, with 10 bases sitting between them. Germline V lookup: CDR1 MNHEY, CDR2 SMNVEV (reference sequence). This CDR3 is 14 amino acids long. CDR3 amino acids: CASSFSRGNQPQHF. The DNA of the CDR3 is TGTGCCAGCAGTTTTTCAAGGGGAAATCAGCCCCAGCATTTT.

V is TRBV6-2 or TRBV6-3 and J is TRBJ1-1, with D unclear. The CDR3 has 13 residues. Deletions cut 2 bases from V and 6 bases from J, with 10 bases between. CDR1 is MNHEY and CDR2 is SVGEGT in the germline V gene. The CDR3 DNA follows: TGTGCCAGCAGTTACGGACTCATGGCTGAAGCTTTCTTT. Protein product: CASSYGLMAEAFF.

The gene calls are TRBV4-2 and TRBJ2-5; D is uncertain. The length of the CDR3 is 13 residues. CDR1 LGHNA and CDR2 YNFKEQ come from the germline V gene. With 1 base removed from V and 5 bases from J, the gap between germline ends came to 8 bases. The CDR3, as DNA: TGTGCCAGCAGCCAAGGGAGTTGGGAGACCCAGTACTTC. It encodes CASSQGSWETQYF.

CDR3 bases: TGTGCCAGCAGCCAGGGAGGGGGAAGCACAGATACGCAGTATTTT. Protein: CASSQGGGSTDTQYF. The V gene is TRBV3-1 (or the pseudogene TRBV3-2), the J gene TRBJ2-3; tentative D call: TRBD2 (7 bases). There are 15 residues in the CDR3. CDR1 is LGHDT and CDR2 is YNNKEL in the germline V gene (reference sequence). V lost 3 bases and J lost 0, with 10 bases in between.

CDR3: CASSSSLLASGELFF. The DNA for the CDR3 is TGTGCCAGCAGCTCAAGCCTGCTAGCTTCCGGGGAGCTGTTTTTT. The rearrangement joins TRBV7-2 to TRBJ2-2, with D maybe TRBD2 (5 bases). The CDR3 loop spans 15 amino acids. V was trimmed by 4 bases and J by 6 bases, leaving 15 bases between them. Germline values: CDR1 SGHTA, CDR2 FQGNSA.

The rearrangement links TRBV7-9 to TRBJ1-1; 10 positions match TRBD1. V lost 5 bases to trimming and J lost 6 bases; unmatched junction nucleotides: 3. There are 13 residues in the CDR3. The germline V gene encodes CDR1 SEHNR and CDR2 FQNEAQ (reference sequence). CDR3 protein: CASSQTGGAEAFF. Here the CDR3 DNA reads TGTGCCAGCAGCCAGACAGGGGGCGCTGAAGCTTTCTTT.

As regards this clone: Other nucleotide sequences in the sample specify the same CDR3. The rearrangement links TRBV12-3 or TRBV12-4 to TRBJ1-1, with unresolved D. The V and J ends lost 6 bases and 2 bases respectively, with 10 bases between them. This CDR3 has 13 residues. The CDR3 coding sequence is TGTGCCAGCAGCTTTCAGCTAAACACTGAAGCTTTCTTT. Its protein is CASSFQLNTEAFF.

The rearrangement links TRBV2 to TRBJ2-3; D is possibly TRBD1 (5 bases). Trimming shortened V by 9 bases and J by 0 bases, and 13 bases separated the two germline ends. The CDR3 is 14 amino acids. Germline CDR1 SNHLY, CDR2 FYNNEI. CDR3 sequence reads: CARRTGFSTDTQYF. The CDR3 DNA is TGTGCCAGGAGAACAGGTTTTAGCACAGATACGCAGTATTTT.

The J gene is TRBJ2-2, the V gene TRBV30, with 8 bases identical to TRBD1. The germline gives CDR1 GTSNPN, CDR2 SVGIG (reference sequence). Trimming took 6 bases from V and 6 from J; bases not matched to a gene: 6. The CDR3 length is 13 residues. CDR3 in amino acids: CACGAGGPGELFF. The CDR3 region has the DNA TGTGCCTGCGGGGCAGGGGGCCCCGGGGAGCTGTTTTTT.

The V and J genes are TRBV21-1 and TRBJ1-1. TRBV21-1 constitutes a pseudogene. CDR3 size: 14 residues. In DNA, the CDR3 is TGTGCCAGCAGCAAAGAGGGGGGGAACACTGAAGCTTTCTTT. Protein product: CASSKEGGNTEAFF.

The chain joins TRBV7-3 to TRBJ2-5, with D perhaps TRBD1 or TRBD2 (5 bases each). The germline V and J ends were trimmed by 1 base and 5 bases, with 23 bases remaining between them. The germline V gene has CDR1 SGHTA and CDR2 FQGTGA. There are 18 residues in the CDR3. CDR3: CASSLNRAADLKGETQYF. CDR3 sequence (DNA): TGTGCCAGCAGCTTAAATCGGGCAGCGGACCTAAAGGGGGAGACCCAGTACTTC.

This clone came up once. The J gene is TRBJ2-7, the V gene TRBV14, with D unclear. Germline V CDR1 and CDR2: SGHDN, FVKESK. This CDR3 spans 13 amino acids. The V end lost 4 bases, the J end lost 0 bases, and 7 bases lay between the germline ends. In DNA form, the CDR3 reads TGTGCCAGCAGCCCTGTAAGCTCCTACGAGCAGTACTTC. This encodes CASSPVSSYEQYF. The whole variable domain, remainder taken from reference TRBV14 and TRBJ2-7, is EAGVTQFPSHSVIEKGQTVTLRCDPISGHDNLYWYRRVMGKEIKFLLHFVKESKQDESGMPNNRFLAERTGGTYSTLKVQPAELEDSGVYFCASSPVSSYEQYFGPGTRLTVT.

This clone occurred once. The chain combines TRBV27 with TRBJ2-2, with a weak D call TRBD2 (5 bases). Trimming shortened V by 5 bases and J by 5 bases, and 6 bases separated the two germline ends. CDR3 size: 12 residues. Germline V CDR1 and CDR2: MNHEY, SMNVEV (reference sequence). The CDR3 region is CASSTGTGELFF. CDR3 DNA: TGTGCCAGCAGTACGGGGACCGGGGAGCTGTTTTTT.

The chain joins TRBV6-7 to TRBJ2-7; D possibly corresponds to TRBD1 (6 bases). TRBV6-7 is known as an ORF, though its function is uncertain. V was pared by 5 bases and J by 2 bases, with 22 bases between. CDR3 length equals 17 residues. The DNA for the CDR3 is TGTGCCAGCAGTCACAAAGGAAGGACAGAACTGACCTACGAGCAGTACTTC. It codes for CASSHKGRTELTYEQYF.

The V and J genes are TRBV5-1 and TRBJ1-4; D gene unclear. The CDR3 is made up of 15 amino acids. Germline CDR1 is SGHRS and CDR2 is YFSETQ. V lost 3 bases to trimming and J lost 7 bases, with 16 bases between them. Here the CDR3 reads CASSSGSGVGEKLFF. CDR3 sequence (DNA): TGCGCCAGCAGCTCCGGGAGCGGGGTTGGTGAAAAACTGTTTTTT.

The rearrangement joins TRBV5-6 to TRBJ2-3; maybe TRBD1 (6 bases). V lost 0 bases, J lost 5 bases, and 16 bases lay in between. CDR1 SGHDT and CDR2 YYEEEE come from the germline V gene. The CDR3 runs to 16 residues. The CDR3 region is CASSLVTGMWGDTQYF. In nucleotides, the CDR3 is TGTGCCAGCAGCTTGGTAACAGGGATGTGGGGAGATACGCAGTATTTT.

V and J are TRBV7-9 and TRBJ2-5; 12 positions match TRBD2. With V trimmed by 1 base and J by 1 base, 4 bases remained unmatched. The CDR3 sequence is 17 residues long. Per germline, CDR1 SEHNR and CDR2 FQNEAQ (reference sequence). CDR3 sequence reads: CASSLVTSGGTQETQYF. In nucleotides, the CDR3 is TGTGCCAGCAGCTTAGTTACTAGCGGGGGGACCCAAGAGACCCAGTACTTC. The full variable domain, completed using reference TRBV7-9 and TRBJ2-5, is DTGVSQNPRHKITKRGQNVTFRCDPISEHNRLYWYRQTLGQGPEFLTYFQNEAQLEKSRLLSDRFSAERPKGSFSTLEIQRTEQGDSAMYLCASSLVTSGGTQETQYFGPGTRLLVL.

This rearrangement joins TRBV7-9 to TRBJ2-1; D remains unclear. CDR1 and CDR2 (germline): SEHNR, FQNEAQ (reference sequence). The length of the CDR3 is 12 residues. V dropped 5 bases and J dropped 8 bases, with 10 bases sitting between them. Written as DNA, the CDR3 is TGTGCCAGCAGCCCGCCCATGGATGAGCAGTTCTTC. It translates to CASSPPMDEQFF.

The genes are TRBV30 and TRBJ1-5, with 7 bases that match TRBD1. The CDR3 loop spans 14 amino acids. Germline CDR1 and CDR2: GTSNPN and SVGIG (reference sequence). V shed 1 base, J shed 2 bases, and the junction held 2 bases outside the gene matches. DNA of the CDR3: TGTGCCTGGAGTGGCCAGGGGGGCAATCAGCCCCAGCATTTT. Amino acid sequence: CAWSGQGGNQPQHF.

This clone appeared a few times. The V and J genes are TRBV2 and TRBJ1-1, with TRBD1 as a possible D gene (5 bases). The germline CDR1 and CDR2 sequences are SNHLY and FYNNEI. This CDR3 spans 13 amino acids. The ends were cut back, 5 bases at V and 3 bases at J, with 10 bases in the middle. CDR3 sequence reads: CASSLMTDTEAFF. CDR3 DNA: TGTGCCAGCAGTCTCATGACAGACACTGAAGCTTTCTTT.

The rearrangement links TRBV3-1 (or the pseudogene TRBV3-2) to TRBJ2-2, with 8 bases fitting TRBD2. The V segment lost 3 bases and the J segment 7 bases; nucleotides outside the gene matches: 4. This CDR3 contains 14 residues. Germline V gene sequence: CDR1 LGHDT, CDR2 YNNKEL (reference sequence). For the CDR3, the DNA is TGTGCCAGCAGCCACGCACTAGCGGTCGGGGAGCTGTTTTTT. Its translation is CASSHALAVGELFF.